The 29 T cell receptor beta chains below come from one sample, sequenced in a study of cytomegalovirus exposure and HLA in healthy donors. Primers included in the PCR were 60 Vbeta and 13 Jbeta primers. Assay used: immunoSEQ multiplex PCR; TCRdb lists only in-frame clones, some missing. The sample table sets out more than 75,000 clones. The sequenced sample was PBMCs. These receptors came from a man in his fifties or sixties in good health and CMV-seropositive.

This chain joins TRBV14 and TRBJ1-1; TRBD1 might be the D (5 bases). The CDR3 is made up of 15 amino acids. Trimming removed 7 bases at V and 4 bases at J, with 19 bases between. Germline V gene lookup returns CDR1 SGHDN and CDR2 FVKESK. CDR3 amino acids: CASNSQGDLFTEAFF. CDR3 DNA: TGTGCCAGCAACTCTCAGGGTGACTTGTTCACTGAAGCTTTCTTT.

The chain uses TRBV30 and TRBJ1-4; possible D gene TRBD1, 6 bases. V lost 0 bases and J 8 bases, leaving 13 bases between the germline ends. CDR3 size: 14 residues. Germline CDR1 and CDR2: GTSNPN and SVGIG (reference sequence). Here the CDR3 reads CAWSVSQGYEKLFF. The CDR3 DNA is TGTGCCTGGAGTGTATCGCAGGGGTACGAAAAACTGTTTTTT.

The rearrangement links TRBV7-9 to TRBJ1-1, with D uncertain. Germline values: CDR1 SEHNR, CDR2 FQNEAQ (reference sequence). V lost 5 bases and J 1 base, leaving 20 bases between the germline ends. This CDR3 is 17 amino acids long. This chain's CDR3 is CASSALRSTQRNTEAFF. The CDR3 coding sequence is TGTGCCAGCAGCGCACTCCGGAGTACCCAGAGGAACACTGAAGCTTTCTTT.

J is TRBJ2-3 and V is TRBV11-3; maybe TRBD2 (6 bases). The CDR3 runs 14 residues. Deletions cut 4 bases from V and 7 bases from J, with 15 bases between. Germline V gene data show CDR1 as SGHNT and CDR2 as YENEEA. The CDR3 region has the DNA TGTGCCAGCAGCTCCCTTGGCGGGGCCTATACGCAGTATTTT. As protein: CASSSLGGAYTQYF.

The chain combines TRBV9 with TRBJ1-1; 7 bases fit TRBD1. Looked up from germline, CDR1 is SGDLS and CDR2 is YYNGEE. V dropped 3 bases and J dropped 2; count of bases not matched to a gene: 7. The CDR3 runs 15 residues. Written as DNA, the CDR3 is TGTGCCAGCAGCGAGACAGGGAGCATTAACACTGAAGCTTTCTTT. This codes for CASSETGSINTEAFF.

DNA for the CDR3: TGTGCCAGCAGTTACCGGACAGGGAGAGGCCACGAGCAGTACTTC. Encoded protein: CASSYRTGRGHEQYF. The V call is TRBV6-5, the J call TRBJ2-7, with 8 bases that match TRBD1. Germline V gives CDR1 MNHEY, CDR2 SVGAGI. With V trimmed by 2 bases and J by 5 bases, 8 bases remained unmatched. This CDR3 is built from 15 residues.

This rearrangement joins TRBV7-8 to TRBJ2-2; D is undetermined. CDR1 and CDR2 from the germline V gene are SGHVS and FQNEAQ. CDR3 length: 16 residues. V was clipped by 0 bases and J by 3 bases, with 11 bases between them. The CDR3 reads CASSLAPKSYTGELFF. The CDR3 DNA reads TGTGCCAGCAGCTTAGCGCCGAAGAGTTACACCGGGGAGCTGTTTTTT.

V gene TRBV7-9 combines with J gene TRBJ1-2; the match to TRBD1 covers 9 bases. J was trimmed by 3 bases and V by 0 bases; bases with no gene match: 5. The germline V gene has CDR1 SEHNR and CDR2 FQNEAQ (reference sequence). The CDR3 spans 16 residues. The chain's CDR3 is CASSLARTGGDYGYTF. CDR3 DNA sequence: TGTGCCAGCAGCTTAGCCCGAACAGGGGGCGACTATGGCTACACCTTC.

The chain joins TRBV6-1 to TRBJ2-7; tentatively, D is TRBD2 (6 bases). Per the germline V gene, CDR1 is MNHNS and CDR2 is SASEGT. CDR3 length equals 13 residues. Trimming pared 4 bases from V and 3 bases from J, leaving 10 bases between. Here the CDR3 reads CASSATGVYEQYF. CDR3 nucleotide sequence: TGTGCCAGCAGTGCGACGGGAGTCTACGAGCAGTACTTC.

The CDR3 nucleotides read TGCGCCAGTGTATATACAGGGACCGAGATAGCCAAAAACATTCAGTACTTC. This codes for CASVYTGTEIAKNIQYF. The chain combines TRBV10-1 with TRBJ2-4; tentative D call: TRBD1 (6 bases). V lost 9 bases and J lost 0, with 21 bases in between. The CDR3 covers 17 residues. The germline CDR1 and CDR2 sequences are WNHNN and SYGVQD (reference sequence).

V usage is TRBV18 and J usage is TRBJ1-1; TRBD1 agrees at 9 bases. Trimming cost V 0 bases and J 2 bases; bases outside gene matches: 13. Germline loops: CDR1 KGHSH, CDR2 LQKENI. The CDR3 sequence is 19 residues long. Written as DNA, the CDR3 is TGTGCCAGCTCACCACCTGTAACGGGACAGGGTTCTAGTAACACTGAAGCTTTCTTT. This codes for CASSPPVTGQGSSNTEAFF.

V and J are TRBV5-4 and TRBJ1-3; TRBD1 might be the D (6 bases). The V gene lost 0 bases and the J gene lost 2 bases, with 9 bases spanning the gap. Per germline, CDR1 SGHNT and CDR2 YYREEE (reference sequence). The CDR3 is 15 amino acids. The chain's CDR3 is CASSLAGAAGNTIYF. The CDR3 bases are TGTGCCAGCAGCTTGGCAGGGGCGGCTGGAAACACCATATATTTT.

The rearrangement joins TRBV7-9 to TRBJ2-7; 8 nucleotides match TRBD1. V gave up 6 bases and J gave up 6 bases; unmatched junction bases: 4. CDR1 and CDR2 from the germline V gene are SEHNR and FQNEAQ (reference sequence). The CDR3 sequence is 12 residues long. The CDR3 DNA is TGTGCCAGCAGACCAGGGGGCCTCGAGCAGTACTTC. Residues: CASRPGGLEQYF.

The chain carries TRBV11-3 and TRBJ2-1; 12 bases fit TRBD2. CDR3 length: 16 amino acids. The J segment lost 10 bases and the V segment lost 4 bases, leaving 11 bases of the junction unmatched. Germline values: CDR1 SGHNT, CDR2 YENEEA. DNA of the CDR3: TGTGCCAGCAGCTCCAAACTAGCGGGAGGATCGGCCGAGCAGTTCTTC. Residues: CASSSKLAGGSAEQFF.

The chain couples TRBV4-3 to TRBJ1-4, with D perhaps matching TRBD1 (5 bases). The CDR3 runs to 13 residues. V was pared by 3 bases and J by 7 bases, with 9 bases between. Germline V gives CDR1 LGHNA, CDR2 YSLEER. CDR3 amino acids: CASSHSQGEKLFF. The CDR3 bases are TGCGCCAGCAGCCATTCCCAGGGTGAAAAACTGTTTTTT.

The J gene is TRBJ2-3, the V gene TRBV18, with a possible D match to TRBD2 (6 bases). V gave up 3 bases and J gave up 2 bases, with 9 bases separating them. Germline values: CDR1 KGHSH, CDR2 LQKENI. CDR3 length: 14 residues. CDR3 sequence: CASSPGLNTDTQYF. The DNA of the CDR3 is TGTGCCAGCTCACCCGGACTAAACACAGATACGCAGTATTTT. The entire variable domain, with the rest obtained from reference TRBV18 and TRBJ2-3, is as follows: NAGVMQNPRHLVRRRGQEARLRCSPMKGHSHVYWYRQLPEEGLKFMVYLQKENIIDESGMPKERFSAEFPKEGPSILRIQQVVRGDSAAYFCASSPGLNTDTQYFGPGTRLTVL.

V usage is TRBV19 and J usage is TRBJ2-1, with TRBD2 matching over 14 bases. Trimming at V came to 7 bases and at J to 10 bases, leaving 9 bases not matched to a gene. The CDR3 contains 15 residues. Per the germline V gene, CDR1 is LNHDA and CDR2 is SQIVND (reference sequence). The chain's CDR3 is CASTKGLAGVGEQFF. The CDR3 DNA reads TGTGCCAGTACTAAGGGACTAGCGGGAGTTGGGGAGCAGTTCTTC.

The chain carries TRBV6-5 and TRBJ2-7; D is unclear. V gave up 0 bases and J gave up 1 base, with 4 bases separating them. The CDR3 is 13 residues long. Germline-derived CDR1 and CDR2 are MNHEY and SVGAGI. DNA of the CDR3: TGTGCCAGCAGTTACTCGCAGTCCTACGAGCAGTACTTC. Its translation: CASSYSQSYEQYF.

This chain connects TRBV7-9 to TRBJ2-3, with D perhaps TRBD2 (6 bases). The CDR3 is made up of 16 amino acids. The germline gives CDR1 SEHNR, CDR2 FQNEAQ (reference sequence). V lost 2 bases, J lost 1 base, and 13 bases lay in between. CDR3 sequence: CASSLFVLAGTDTQYF. Here the CDR3 DNA reads TGTGCCAGCAGCTTATTTGTACTAGCCGGCACAGATACGCAGTATTTT.

The chain combines TRBV7-2 with TRBJ2-7; tentative D call: TRBD2 (6 bases). The CDR3 consists of 15 residues. Per the germline V gene, CDR1 is SGHTA and CDR2 is FQGNSA. Between the trimmed V and J ends, which lost 2 bases and 3 bases, there was a span of 14 bases. Written as DNA, the CDR3 is TGTGCCAGCAGCTTATTATCGGGAGCCGACTACGAGCAGTACTTC. It translates to CASSLLSGADYEQYF.

This chain joins TRBV6-5 and TRBJ1-2; TRBD1 aligns across 9 bases. Germline values: CDR1 MNHEY, CDR2 SVGAGI. The CDR3 extends over 14 amino acids. Germline trimming cut 5 bases from V and 8 bases from J; bases unmatched to any gene: 9. The CDR3 DNA reads TGTGCCAGCAGTCGCGGGGGGACAGGGTACGGCTACACCTTC. Translation gives CASSRGGTGYGYTF.

The CDR3 sequence: CASSQGGGTGGLSSYNEQFF. CDR3 DNA: TGCGCCAGCAGCCAGGGAGGCGGGACAGGGGGCCTTAGCTCCTACAATGAGCAGTTCTTC. The chain has TRBV4-3 and TRBJ2-1, with 12 bases identical to TRBD1. The CDR3 is 20 residues long. From germline, CDR1 is LGHNA and CDR2 YSLEER. With 3 bases clipped from V and 0 bases from J, the junction kept 12 bases outside the gene matches.

The gene calls are TRBV7-9 and TRBJ1-1, with TRBD1 identical over 7 bases. Per the germline V gene, CDR1 is SEHNR and CDR2 is FQNEAQ (reference sequence). The CDR3 spans 11 residues. The ends lost 1 base at V and 12 bases at J; junction bases unmatched: 2. CDR3 in amino acids: CASSLGQGPFF. The CDR3 DNA follows: TGTGCCAGCAGCTTAGGACAGGGCCCTTTCTTT. Full variable domain (rest looked up from reference TRBV7-9 and TRBJ1-1): DTGVSQNPRHKITKRGQNVTFRCDPISEHNRLYWYRQTLGQGPEFLTYFQNEAQLEKSRLLSDRFSAERPKGSFSTLEIQRTEQGDSAMYLCASSLGQGPFFGQGTRLTVV.

The chain employs TRBV10-3 and TRBJ1-2; the D is unclear. CDR1 is ENHRY, CDR2 SYGVKD, per germline. This CDR3 region has 14 residues. Trimming stripped 0 bases from V and 1 base from J, with 6 bases between. Here the CDR3 DNA reads TGTGCCATCAGTGAGTCGGAGGTTAACTATGGCTACACCTTC. Protein sequence: CAISESEVNYGYTF.

The chain carries TRBV2 and TRBJ2-3; 10 bases fit TRBD2. CDR1 and CDR2 from the germline V gene are SNHLY and FYNNEI. The CDR3 has 13 amino acids. The trim removed 7 bases at V and 3 bases at J, leaving 1 base unmatched. The CDR3 DNA reads as TGTGCCAGCAAGGGACTAGCGACAGATACGCAGTATTTT. The encoded protein is CASKGLATDTQYF.

The chain is built from TRBV30 and TRBJ1-2, with 7 nucleotides matching TRBD1. V dropped 4 bases and J dropped 6; count of bases not matched to a gene: 11. The germline gives CDR1 GTSNPN, CDR2 SVGIG (reference sequence). The CDR3 consists of 14 residues. The CDR3 loop is CAWNPGRGNHGYTF. The CDR3 region has the DNA TGTGCCTGGAATCCGGGCAGGGGGAATCATGGCTACACCTTC.

This rearrangement joins TRBV18 to TRBJ2-5, with D perhaps TRBD2 (6 bases). The CDR3 sequence is 13 residues long. Germline loops: CDR1 KGHSH, CDR2 LQKENI. Deletions cut 6 bases from V and 5 bases from J, with 13 bases between. CDR3 coding DNA: TGTGCCAGCTCCTACGGGGGAGAGGAGACCCAGTACTTC. It translates to CASSYGGEETQYF.

This chain connects TRBV5-1 to TRBJ2-5; 8 bases map to TRBD2. V was pared by 0 bases and J by 5 bases, with 6 bases of the junction left unmatched. CDR3 size: 15 residues. Per germline, CDR1 SGHRS and CDR2 YFSETQ. In DNA form, the CDR3 reads TGCGCCAGCAGCTTGGGTCTAGCGGGCCAGGAGACCCAGTACTTC. Protein: CASSLGLAGQETQYF.

The V and J genes are TRBV11-2 and TRBJ2-2, with TRBD2 identical over 10 bases. CDR3 length: 16 amino acids. Germline CDR1 is SGHAT and CDR2 is FQNNGV. The trim removed 5 bases at V and 4 bases at J, leaving 7 bases unmatched. In nucleotides, the CDR3 is TGTGCCAGCAGCCCGATAAGCGGGAGGGCCACCGGGGAGCTGTTTTTT. As protein: CASSPISGRATGELFF.